This is a list of T cell receptor beta chains from one sample in a study of T cell changes during pregnancy in multiple sclerosis. Sequencing was performed with immunoSEQ multiplex PCR; in TCRdb, only in-frame clones are kept and a portion is missing. The table has more than 25,000 clones, around 90% seen once. The source material was CD8+ T cells from peripheral blood mononuclear cells, sampled before pregnancy. Receptors originate from a female donor with multiple sclerosis, enrolled in a pregnancy study. The CDR3 runs from the conserved cysteine through the conserved F or W. D genes are given only for firm matches. The listing skips clone size in some rows; elsewhere it reads once, few, many or a size class.

TRBD2,NA,TRBV11-2,TRBJ2-1,TGTGCCAGCAGCTCCGGCGGTAGCGGGGGGGCCTACAATGAGCAGTTCTTC,CASSSGGSGGAYNEQFF
NA,NA,TRBV6-1,TRBJ1-2,TGTGCCAGCAGCCTTTGGGCCGATACTAACTATGGCTACACCTTC,CASSLWADTNYGYTF
TRBD2,NA,TRBV10-2,TRBJ2-3,TGCGCCAGCACTCTCAGGCGAGGGGAGGGGACAGATACGCAGTATTTT,CASTLRRGEGTDTQYF
NA,NA,TRBV5-6,TRBJ2-1,TGTGCCAGCAGCTTGGGGGGGCTAGCACTGGGGCAGTTCTTC,CASSLGGLALGQFF
TRBD1,NA,TRBV19,TRBJ2-2,TGTGCCAGTAGTCCGGGACAGTACACCGGGGAGCTGTTTTTT,CASSPGQYTGELFF
NA,NA,TRBV28,TRBJ2-7,TGTGCCAGCAGTCCAGGGCGTGGGTGGTACTTC,CASSPGRGWYF
NA,NA,TRBV4-2,TRBJ1-5,TGTGCCAGCAGCCAAGATCCAAATCAGCCCCAGCATTTT,CASSQDPNQPQHF
TRBD2,NA,TRBV7-8,TRBJ2-3,TGTGCCAGCAGCTTAGATGAGCGGGGGGACCCTAGCACAGATACGCAGTATTTT,CASSLDERGDPSTDTQYF
NA,NA,TRBV28,TRBJ2-7,TGTGCCAGCTCCCCGGGACTGTCCTCCTACGAGCAGTACTTC,CASSPGLSSYEQYF
NA,NA,TRBV2,TRBJ2-3,TGTGCCAGCAGCGAGACTAGCACAGATACGCAGTATTTT,CASSETSTDTQYF
TRBD1,NA,TRBV7-6,TRBJ1-2,TGTGCCAGCAGCTTGATTGCAGGGACAGGGGGTGGCTACACCTTC,CASSLIAGTGGGYTF
NA,NA,TRBV9,TRBJ2-7,TGTGCCAGCAGCGTCACAGGGAGGGGTTCCTACGAGCAGTACTTC,CASSVTGRGSYEQYF
TRBD1,NA,TRBV18,TRBJ2-1,TGTGCCAGCTCACTCGACCTCCGGGACAGGGAGCAGTTCTTC,CASSLDLRDREQFF
NA,NA,TRBV28,TRBJ1-1,TGTGCCAGCATCTCGGTTACTGAAGCTTTCTTT,CASISVTEAFF
NA,once,TRBV4-2,TRBJ1-6,TGTGCCAGCAGCCAAGTTTTCACAGGACGGGCGCCCCTCCACTTT,CASSQVFTGRAPLHF
NA,NA,TRBV5-5,TRBJ1-1,TGTGCCAGCAGCCCCCCCCAGGGGTTGGACACTGAAGCTTTCTTT,CASSPPQGLDTEAFF
NA,NA,TRBV27,TRBJ2-3,TGTGCCAGCATGCGCCGAGATACGCAGTATTTT,CASMRRDTQYF
NA,NA,TRBV7-8,TRBJ2-3,TGTGCCAGCAGCCACCCCCTCGGTGAGGGCGCAACAGATACGCAGTATTTT,CASSHPLGEGATDTQYF
NA,NA,TRBV2,TRBJ1-4,TGTGCCAGCAGGGCACAGGTAACAGATGAAAAACTGTTTTTT,CASRAQVTDEKLFF
NA,NA,TRBV9,TRBJ2-2,TGTGCCAGCAGCGGCCTGGGGGGATCCTCCGGGGAGCTGTTTTTT,CASSGLGGSSGELFF
NA,NA,TRBV4-1,TRBJ1-2,TGCGCCAGCAGCCAACCCCCCGAACGGTTACACTATGGCTACACCTTC,CASSQPPERLHYGYTF
TRBD2,NA,TRBV7-8,TRBJ2-1,TGTGCCAGCAGCCCGTCGACTAGCGGGGGGGCCGCCTACAATGAGCAGTTCTTC,CASSPSTSGGAAYNEQFF
TRBD2,NA,TRBV28,TRBJ2-7,TGTGCCAGCAGGAAATGGTTGCGGGGGAGAGACTACGAGCAGTACTTC,CASRKWLRGRDYEQYF
NA,NA,TRBV5-8,TRBJ2-7,TGTGCCAGCAGCTTATCGGGACACCTCTACGAGCAGTACTTC,CASSLSGHLYEQYF
TRBD1,few,TRBV6-4,TRBJ1-5,TGTGCCAGCAGTGACAGTCCGGACAGGGAGCCCCAGCATTTT,CASSDSPDREPQHF
TRBD1,NA,TRBV7-9,TRBJ2-5,TGTGCCAGCAGCTCCCCGGACAGGGCGATAAAGACCCAGTACTTC,CASSSPDRAIKTQYF
NA,NA,TRBV7-9,TRBJ1-4,TGTGCCAGCAGCTCAAAGGGAGGTGAAAAACTGTTTTTT,CASSSKGGEKLFF
NA,few,TRBV12-1,TRBJ2-7,TGTGCCAGCAGCAGGGGTGAGGACAGGGGCCACGAGCAGTACTTC,CASSRGEDRGHEQYF
NA,NA,TRBV7-9,TRBJ1-1,TGTGCCAGCTTTGAGAGTACTGAAGCTTTCTTT,CASFESTEAFF
NA,NA,TRBV7-8,TRBJ2-6,TGTGCCAGCAGCTTTTCACTTTCGGGATCTGGGGCCAACGTCCTGACTTTC,CASSFSLSGSGANVLTF
NA,few,TRBV9,TRBJ2-3,TGTGCCAGCAGCGTAGCCCTTAGCTTAACCCCCGAGTATTTT,CASSVALSLTPEYF
NA,NA,TRBV19,TRBJ2-7,TGTGCCAGTAGTCCACAGAGCTCCTACGAGCAGTACTTC,CASSPQSSYEQYF
NA,NA,TRBV7-9,TRBJ2-7,TGTGCCAGCAGCTTAGTACGGTCCTACGAGCAGTACTTC,CASSLVRSYEQYF
NA,NA,TRBV29-1,TRBJ2-5,TGCAGCGTTGTGGAGGGGGGGTACCAAGAGACCCAGTACTTC,CSVVEGGYQETQYF
TRBD1,once,TRBV5-6,TRBJ2-2,TGTGCCAGCAGCTTGGGGGACAGTCCTGCGAACACCGGGGAGCTGTTTTTT,CASSLGDSPANTGELFF
TRBD2,once,TRBV4-1,TRBJ2-3,TGCGCCAGCAGCCAACAGCTAGCGGGGTGGGGGACAGATACGCAGTATTTT,CASSQQLAGWGTDTQYF
NA,NA,TRBV5-1,TRBJ2-7,TGCGCCAGCAGCGCTTTAGGGGTCTCCTACGAGCAGTACTTC,CASSALGVSYEQYF
NA,NA,TRBV5-4,TRBJ2-7,TGTGCCAGCAGCCCCGAGGGACACAGCTCCTACGAGCAGTACTTC,CASSPEGHSSYEQYF
NA,NA,TRBV9,TRBJ2-1,TGTGCCAGCAGCGTTGGGAGGTGGAATGAGCAGTTCTTC,CASSVGRWNEQFF
TRBD2,few,TRBV6-4,TRBJ2-2,TGTGCCAGCAGTGACTCGCGGGGGGCGAACACCGGGGAGCTGTTTTTT,CASSDSRGANTGELFF